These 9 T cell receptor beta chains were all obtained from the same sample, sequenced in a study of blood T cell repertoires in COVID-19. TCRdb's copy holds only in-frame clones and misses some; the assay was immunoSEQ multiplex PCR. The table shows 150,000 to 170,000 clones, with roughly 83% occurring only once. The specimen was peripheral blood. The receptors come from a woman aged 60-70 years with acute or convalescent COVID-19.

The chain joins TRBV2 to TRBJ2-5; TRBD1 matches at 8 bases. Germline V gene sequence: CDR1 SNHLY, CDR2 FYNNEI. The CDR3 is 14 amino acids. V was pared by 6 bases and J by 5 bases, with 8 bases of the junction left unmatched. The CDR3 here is CASRGQGSRETQYF. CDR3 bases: TGTGCCAGCAGAGGACAGGGAAGTAGGGAGACCCAGTACTTC.

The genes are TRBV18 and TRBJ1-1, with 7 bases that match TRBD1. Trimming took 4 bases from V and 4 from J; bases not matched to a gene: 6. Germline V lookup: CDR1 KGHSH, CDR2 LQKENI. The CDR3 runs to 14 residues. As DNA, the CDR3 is TGTGCCAGCTCACTCGACAGGGTGGGCACTGAAGCTTTCTTT. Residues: CASSLDRVGTEAFF.

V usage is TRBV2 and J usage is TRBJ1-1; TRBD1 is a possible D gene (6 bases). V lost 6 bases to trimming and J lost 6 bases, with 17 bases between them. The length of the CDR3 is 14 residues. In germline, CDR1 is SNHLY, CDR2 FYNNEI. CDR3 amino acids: CASRADSWGPEAFF. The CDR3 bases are TGTGCCAGCAGGGCGGACAGCTGGGGTCCTGAAGCTTTCTTT.

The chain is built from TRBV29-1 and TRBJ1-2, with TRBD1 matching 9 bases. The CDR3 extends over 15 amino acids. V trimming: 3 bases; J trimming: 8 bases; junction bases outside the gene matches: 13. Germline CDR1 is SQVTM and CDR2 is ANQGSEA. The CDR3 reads CSVDKGPGTGSGYTF. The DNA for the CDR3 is TGCAGCGTTGATAAGGGTCCCGGGACAGGGTCAGGCTACACCTTC. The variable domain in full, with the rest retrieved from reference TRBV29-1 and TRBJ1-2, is SAVISQKPSRDICQRGTSLTIQCQVDSQVTMMFWYRQQPGQSLTLIATANQGSEATYESGFVIDKFPISRPNLTFSTLTVSNMSPEDSSIYLCSVDKGPGTGSGYTFGSGTRLTVV.

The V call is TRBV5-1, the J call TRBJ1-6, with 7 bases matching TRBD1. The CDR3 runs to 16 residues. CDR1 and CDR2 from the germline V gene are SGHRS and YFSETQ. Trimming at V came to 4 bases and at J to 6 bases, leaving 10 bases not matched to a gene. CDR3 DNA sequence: TGCGCCAGCAGCGACCCAGCGACAGGGAGTAATTCACCCCTCCACTTT. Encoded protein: CASSDPATGSNSPLHF.

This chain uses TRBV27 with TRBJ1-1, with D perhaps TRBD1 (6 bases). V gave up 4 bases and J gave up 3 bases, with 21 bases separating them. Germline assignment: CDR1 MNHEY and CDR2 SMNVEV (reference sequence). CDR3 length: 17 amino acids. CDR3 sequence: CASSSSAITGSYTEAFF. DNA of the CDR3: TGTGCCAGCAGTTCGTCGGCAATTACAGGGAGTTACACTGAAGCTTTCTTT.

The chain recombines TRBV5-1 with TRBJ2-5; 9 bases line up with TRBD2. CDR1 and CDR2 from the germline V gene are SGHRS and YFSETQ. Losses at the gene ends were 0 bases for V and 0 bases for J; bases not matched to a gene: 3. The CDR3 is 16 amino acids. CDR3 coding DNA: TGCGCCAGCAGCTTGGTGGTAGCGGGGGACCAAGAGACCCAGTACTTC. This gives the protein CASSLVVAGDQETQYF.

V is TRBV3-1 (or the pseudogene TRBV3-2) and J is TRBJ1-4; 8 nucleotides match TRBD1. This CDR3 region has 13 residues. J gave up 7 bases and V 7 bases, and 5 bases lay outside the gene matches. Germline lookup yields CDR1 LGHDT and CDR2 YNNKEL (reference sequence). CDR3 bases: TGTGCCAGCAACGACAGGGGTGGTGAAAAACTGTTTTTT. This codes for CASNDRGGEKLFF.

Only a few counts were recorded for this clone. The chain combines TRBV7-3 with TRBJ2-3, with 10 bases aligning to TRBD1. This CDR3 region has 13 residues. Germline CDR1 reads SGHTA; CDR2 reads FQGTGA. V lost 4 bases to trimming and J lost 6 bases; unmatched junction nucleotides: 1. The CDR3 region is CASSSTGGDTQYF. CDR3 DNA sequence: TGTGCCAGCAGCTCGACAGGGGGCGATACGCAGTATTTT.